This T cell receptor beta chain came from a study of human T cells and chemical hapten exposure. Time point in this sample: patch test 2, 6 weeks after DPC sensitization. Sample treatment: therapeutic diphenylcyclopropenone sensitization with weekly scalp DPC. Findings of the study overall: Controls formed significantly fewer large CDR3 similarity clusters than expanded TCRs did.

MiXCR was run by TCRdb on the RACE reads, yielding one entry per CDR3 protein. The sample yields around 130,000 distinct CDR3 sequences, approximately 12% seen once. This clonotype was seen repeatedly, ten times or more. Its matching antigen is unknown. This sequence was found in a woman aged 50 to 65 with alopecia areata. Some clones in this sample may be carry-over from other donors' samples. Specimen: whole blood, collected in connection with sensitization to the hapten diphenylcyclopropenone (DPC).

CDR3 residues: CASSLRTTKETQYF. In DNA form, the CDR3 reads TGTGCCAGCAGCTTGCGGACTACTAAAGAGACCCAGTACTTC. This chain connects TRBV5-4 to TRBJ2-5; the D gene is possibly TRBD2 (6 bases). V gave up 1 base and J gave up 3 bases, with 10 bases separating them. This CDR3 is built from 14 residues. The germline V gene has CDR1 SGHNT and CDR2 YYREEE (reference sequence).